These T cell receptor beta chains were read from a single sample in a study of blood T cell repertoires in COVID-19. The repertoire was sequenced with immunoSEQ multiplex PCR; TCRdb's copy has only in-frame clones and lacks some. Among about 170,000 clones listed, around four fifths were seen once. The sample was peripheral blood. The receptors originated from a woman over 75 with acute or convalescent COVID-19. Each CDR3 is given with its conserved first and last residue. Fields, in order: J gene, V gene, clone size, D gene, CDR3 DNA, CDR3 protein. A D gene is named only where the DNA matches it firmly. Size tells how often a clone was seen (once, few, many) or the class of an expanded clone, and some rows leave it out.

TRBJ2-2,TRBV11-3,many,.,TGTGCCAGCAGCTTAAGGGGCGGTGAGCTGTTTTTT,CASSLRGGELFF
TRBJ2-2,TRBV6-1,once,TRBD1,TGTGCCAGCAGTTCGGGACAGCTAGCCGGGGAGCTGTTTTTT,CASSSGQLAGELFF
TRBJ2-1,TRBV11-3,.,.,TGTGCCAGCAGCTTATACACAGCGGACAATGAGCAGTTCTTC,CASSLYTADNEQFF
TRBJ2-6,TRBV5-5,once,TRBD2,TGTGCCAGCAGCGGGATTATTAGAGCGGGAAACTCTGGGGCCAACGTCCTGACTTTC,CASSGIIRAGNSGANVLTF
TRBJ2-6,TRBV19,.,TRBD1,TGTGCCAGTACCCCCGGGACAGGGCCGATACAGGCCAACGTCCTGACTTTC,CASTPGTGPIQANVLTF
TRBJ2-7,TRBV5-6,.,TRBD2,TGTGCCAGCAGCTTGGGTGGGACTAGGTTATACGAGCAGTACTTC,CASSLGGTRLYEQYF
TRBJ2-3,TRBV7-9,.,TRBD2,TGTGCCAGCAGCTCCGGACTAGCGGGAGCGGGATTTAGCACAGATACGCAGTATTTT,CASSSGLAGAGFSTDTQYF
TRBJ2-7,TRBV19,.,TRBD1,TGTGCCAGTAGTTCCCCCCGGGACAGCTCCTACGAGCAGTACTTC,CASSSPRDSSYEQYF
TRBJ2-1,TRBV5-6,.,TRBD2,TGTGCCAGCAGTGAGGCGGGAGGGCCCGATGAGCAGTTCTTC,CASSEAGGPDEQFF
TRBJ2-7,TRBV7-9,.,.,TGTGCCAGCAGCCCGAAGGTGCGGGTGGGGGGTGAGCAGTACTTC,CASSPKVRVGGEQYF
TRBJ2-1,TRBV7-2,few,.,TGTGCCAGCAGCTTTACACAGGGCTTCTACAATGAGCAGTTCTTC,CASSFTQGFYNEQFF